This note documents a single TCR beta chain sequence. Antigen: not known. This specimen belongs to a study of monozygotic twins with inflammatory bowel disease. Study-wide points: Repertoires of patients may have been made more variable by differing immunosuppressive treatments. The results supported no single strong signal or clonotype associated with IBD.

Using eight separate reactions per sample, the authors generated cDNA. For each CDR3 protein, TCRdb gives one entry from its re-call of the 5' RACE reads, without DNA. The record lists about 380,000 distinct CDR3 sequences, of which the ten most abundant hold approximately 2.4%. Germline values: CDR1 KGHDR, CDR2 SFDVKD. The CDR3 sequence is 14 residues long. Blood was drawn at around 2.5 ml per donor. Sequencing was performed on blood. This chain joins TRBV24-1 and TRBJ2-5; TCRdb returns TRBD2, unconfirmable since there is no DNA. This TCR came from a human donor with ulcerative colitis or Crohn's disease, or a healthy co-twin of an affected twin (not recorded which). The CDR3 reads CATSDGTSLETQYF.